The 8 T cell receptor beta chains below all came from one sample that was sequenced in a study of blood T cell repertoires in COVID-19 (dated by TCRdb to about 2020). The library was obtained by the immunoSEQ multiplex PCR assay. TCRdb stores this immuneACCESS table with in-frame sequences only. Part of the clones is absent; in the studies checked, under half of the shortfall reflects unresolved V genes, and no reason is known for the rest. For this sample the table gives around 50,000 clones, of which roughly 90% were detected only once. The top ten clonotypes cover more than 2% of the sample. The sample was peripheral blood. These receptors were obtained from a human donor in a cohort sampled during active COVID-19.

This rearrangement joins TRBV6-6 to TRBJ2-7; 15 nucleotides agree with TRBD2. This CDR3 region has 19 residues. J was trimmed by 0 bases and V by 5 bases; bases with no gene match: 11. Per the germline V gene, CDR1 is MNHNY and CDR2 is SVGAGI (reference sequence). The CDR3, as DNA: TGTGCCAGCAGTCGTACCGCCGGGACTAGCGGGAGGTCCTCCTACGAGCAGTACTTC. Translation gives CASSRTAGTSGRSSYEQYF.

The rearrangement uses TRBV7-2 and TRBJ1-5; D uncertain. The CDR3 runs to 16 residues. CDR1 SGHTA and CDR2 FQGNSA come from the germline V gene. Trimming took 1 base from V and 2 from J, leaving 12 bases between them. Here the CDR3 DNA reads TGTGCCAGCAGCTTAGATACTCGGGATGGCAATCAGCCCCAGCATTTT. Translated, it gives CASSLDTRDGNQPQHF.

The CDR3, as DNA: TGTGCCAGCAGCCCTAGCGGGAACCGGGGGGGCGAGCAGTACTTC. This codes for CASSPSGNRGGEQYF. This chain joins TRBV4-2 and TRBJ2-7, with TRBD2 matching over 9 bases. CDR1 is LGHNA, CDR2 YNFKEQ, per germline. The CDR3 length is 15 residues. The ends lost 4 bases at V and 6 bases at J; junction bases unmatched: 10.

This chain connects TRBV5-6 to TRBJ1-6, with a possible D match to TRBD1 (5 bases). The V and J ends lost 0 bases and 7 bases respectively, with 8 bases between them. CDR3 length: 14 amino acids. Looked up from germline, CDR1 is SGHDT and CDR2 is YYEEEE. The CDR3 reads CASSLGSGNSPLHF. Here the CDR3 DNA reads TGTGCCAGCAGCTTGGGGTCAGGGAATTCACCCCTCCACTTT.

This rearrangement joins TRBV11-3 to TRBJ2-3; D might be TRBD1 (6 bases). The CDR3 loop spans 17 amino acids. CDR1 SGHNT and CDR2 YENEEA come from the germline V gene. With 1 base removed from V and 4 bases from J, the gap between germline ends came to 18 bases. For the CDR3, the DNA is TGTGCCAGCAGCTTAGTTCCGCCAAGCCAGGGGTCAGATACGCAGTATTTT. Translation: CASSLVPPSQGSDTQYF.

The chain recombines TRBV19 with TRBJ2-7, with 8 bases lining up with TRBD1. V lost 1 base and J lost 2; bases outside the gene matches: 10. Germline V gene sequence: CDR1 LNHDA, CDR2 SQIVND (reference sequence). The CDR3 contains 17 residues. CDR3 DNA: TGTGCCAGTAGTATAGGGGTAAACAGGGGGGCAACCTACGAGCAGTACTTC. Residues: CASSIGVNRGATYEQYF.

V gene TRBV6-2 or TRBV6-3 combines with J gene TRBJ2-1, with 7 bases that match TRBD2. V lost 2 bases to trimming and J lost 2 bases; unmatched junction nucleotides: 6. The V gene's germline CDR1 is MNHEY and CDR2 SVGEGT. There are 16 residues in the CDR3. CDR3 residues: CASSYVQRGTYNEQFF. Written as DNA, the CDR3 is TGTGCCAGCAGTTACGTCCAGCGGGGAACCTACAATGAGCAGTTCTTC.

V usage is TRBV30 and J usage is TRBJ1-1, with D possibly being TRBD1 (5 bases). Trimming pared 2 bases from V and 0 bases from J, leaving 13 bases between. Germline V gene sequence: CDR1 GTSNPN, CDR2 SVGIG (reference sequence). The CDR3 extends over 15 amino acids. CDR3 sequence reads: CAWSKGRPMNTEAFF. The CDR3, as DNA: TGTGCCTGGAGTAAGGGGCGACCGATGAACACTGAAGCTTTCTTT.